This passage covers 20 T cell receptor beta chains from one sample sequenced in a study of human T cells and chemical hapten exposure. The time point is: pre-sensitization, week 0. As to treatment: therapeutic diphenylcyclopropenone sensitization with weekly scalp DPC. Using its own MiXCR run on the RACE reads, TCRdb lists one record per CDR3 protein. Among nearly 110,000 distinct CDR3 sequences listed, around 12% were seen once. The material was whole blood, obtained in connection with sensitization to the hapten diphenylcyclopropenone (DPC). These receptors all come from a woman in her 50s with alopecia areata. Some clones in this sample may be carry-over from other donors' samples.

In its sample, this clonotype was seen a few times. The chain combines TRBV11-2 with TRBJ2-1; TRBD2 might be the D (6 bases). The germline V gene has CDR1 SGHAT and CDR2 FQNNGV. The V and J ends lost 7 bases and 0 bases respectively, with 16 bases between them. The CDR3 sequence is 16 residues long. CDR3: CASTPWAGPSYNEQFF. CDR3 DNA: TGTGCCAGCACCCCATGGGCGGGACCCTCCTACAATGAGCAGTTCTTC.

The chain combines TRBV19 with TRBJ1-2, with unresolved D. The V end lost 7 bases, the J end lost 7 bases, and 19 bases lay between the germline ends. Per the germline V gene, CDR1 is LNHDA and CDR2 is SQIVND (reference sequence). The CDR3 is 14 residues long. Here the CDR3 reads CASTKVELWGGYTF. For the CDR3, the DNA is TGTGCCAGTACCAAAGTAGAACTCTGGGGTGGCTACACCTTC.

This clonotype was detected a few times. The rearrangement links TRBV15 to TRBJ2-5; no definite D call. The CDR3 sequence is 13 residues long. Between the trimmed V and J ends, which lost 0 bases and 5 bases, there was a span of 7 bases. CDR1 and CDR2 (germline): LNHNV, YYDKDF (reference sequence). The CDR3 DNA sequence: TGTGCCACCAGCAGAGATCATACTGAGACCCAGTACTTC. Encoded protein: CATSRDHTETQYF.

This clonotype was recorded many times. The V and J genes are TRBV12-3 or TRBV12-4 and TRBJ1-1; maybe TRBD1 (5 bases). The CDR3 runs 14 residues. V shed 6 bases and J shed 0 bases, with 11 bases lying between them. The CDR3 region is CASSLTVLNTEAFF. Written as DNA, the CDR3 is TGTGCCAGCAGCCTGACAGTCCTGAACACTGAAGCTTTCTTT.

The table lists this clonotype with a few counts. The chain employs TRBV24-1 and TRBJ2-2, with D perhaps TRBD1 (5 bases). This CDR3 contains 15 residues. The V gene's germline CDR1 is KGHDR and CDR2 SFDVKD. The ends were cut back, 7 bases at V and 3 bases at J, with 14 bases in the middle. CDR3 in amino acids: CATRQGFGDTGELFF. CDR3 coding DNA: TGTGCCACCAGGCAGGGATTTGGGGACACCGGGGAGCTGTTTTTT.

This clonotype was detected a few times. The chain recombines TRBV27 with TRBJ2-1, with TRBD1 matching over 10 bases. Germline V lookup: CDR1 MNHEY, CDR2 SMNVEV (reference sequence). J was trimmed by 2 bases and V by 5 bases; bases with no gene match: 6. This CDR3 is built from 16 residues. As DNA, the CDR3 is TGTGCCAGCAGTAAAGACAGGGGGCCTACCTACAATGAGCAGTTCTTC. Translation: CASSKDRGPTYNEQFF.

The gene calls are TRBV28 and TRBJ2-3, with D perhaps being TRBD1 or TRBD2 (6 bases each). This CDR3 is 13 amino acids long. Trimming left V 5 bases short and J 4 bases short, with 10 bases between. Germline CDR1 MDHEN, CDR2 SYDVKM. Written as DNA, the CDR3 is TGTGCCAGCAGTATGGGGGGCGCAGATACGCAGTATTTT. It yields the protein CASSMGGADTQYF.

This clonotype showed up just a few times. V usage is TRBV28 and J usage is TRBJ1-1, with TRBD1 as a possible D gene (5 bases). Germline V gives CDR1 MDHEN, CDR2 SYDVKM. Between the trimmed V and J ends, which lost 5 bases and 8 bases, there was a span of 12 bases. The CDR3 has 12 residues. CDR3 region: CASSGTVGEAFF. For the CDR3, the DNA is TGTGCCAGCAGTGGGACTGTGGGGGAAGCTTTCTTT.

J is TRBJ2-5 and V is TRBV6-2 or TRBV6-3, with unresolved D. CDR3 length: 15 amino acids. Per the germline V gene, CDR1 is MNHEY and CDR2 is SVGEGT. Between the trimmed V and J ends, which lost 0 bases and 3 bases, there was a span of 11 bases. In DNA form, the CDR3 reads TGTGCCAGCAGTTACTCGACCGGCCTGAAAGAGACCCAGTACTTC. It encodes CASSYSTGLKETQYF.

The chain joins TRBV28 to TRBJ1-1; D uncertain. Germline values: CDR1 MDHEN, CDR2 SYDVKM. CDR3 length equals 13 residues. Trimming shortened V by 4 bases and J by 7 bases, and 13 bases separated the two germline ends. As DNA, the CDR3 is TGTGCCAGCAGTTCCCCTAACTTGCTTGAAGCTTTCTTT. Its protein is CASSSPNLLEAFF. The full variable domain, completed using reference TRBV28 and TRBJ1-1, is DVKVTQSSRYLVKRTGEKVFLECVQDMDHENMFWYRQDPGLGLRLIYFSYDVKMKEKGDIPEGYSVSREKKERFSLILESASTNQTSMYLCASSSPNLLEAFFGQGTRLTVV.

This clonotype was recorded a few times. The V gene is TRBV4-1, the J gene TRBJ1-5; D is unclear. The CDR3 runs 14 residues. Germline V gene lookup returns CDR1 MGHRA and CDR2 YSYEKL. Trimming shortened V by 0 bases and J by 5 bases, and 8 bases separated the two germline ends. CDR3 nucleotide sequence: TGCGCCAGCAGCCAAGAGTACCTATATCAGCCCCAGCATTTT. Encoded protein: CASSQEYLYQPQHF.

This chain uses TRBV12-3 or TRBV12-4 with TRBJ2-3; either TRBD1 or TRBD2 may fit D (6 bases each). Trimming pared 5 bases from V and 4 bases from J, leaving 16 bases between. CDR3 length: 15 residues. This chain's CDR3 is CASSPEGRGADTQYF. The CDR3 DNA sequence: TGTGCCAGCAGTCCGGAGGGCAGGGGAGCAGATACGCAGTATTTT.

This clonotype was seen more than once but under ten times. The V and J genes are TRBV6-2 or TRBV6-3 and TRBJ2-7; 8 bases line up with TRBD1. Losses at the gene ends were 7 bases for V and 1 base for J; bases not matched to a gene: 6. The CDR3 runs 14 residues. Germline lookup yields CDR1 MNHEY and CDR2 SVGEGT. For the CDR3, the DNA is TGTGCCAGCATCCGACAGGGGTTTTCCTACGAGCAGTACTTC. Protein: CASIRQGFSYEQYF.

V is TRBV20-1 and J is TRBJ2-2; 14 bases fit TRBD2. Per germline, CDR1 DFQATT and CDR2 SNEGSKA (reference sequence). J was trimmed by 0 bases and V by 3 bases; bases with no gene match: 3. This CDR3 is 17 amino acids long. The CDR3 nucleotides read TGCAGTGCTAGGGGACTAGCGGGGGTCGCGAACACCGGGGAGCTGTTTTTT. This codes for CSARGLAGVANTGELFF.

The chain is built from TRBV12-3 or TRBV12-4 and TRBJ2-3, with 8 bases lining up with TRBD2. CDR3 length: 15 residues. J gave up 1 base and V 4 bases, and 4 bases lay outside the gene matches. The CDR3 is CASSWGLGGTDTQYF. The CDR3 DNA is TGTGCCAGCAGTTGGGGACTAGGAGGCACAGATACGCAGTATTTT.

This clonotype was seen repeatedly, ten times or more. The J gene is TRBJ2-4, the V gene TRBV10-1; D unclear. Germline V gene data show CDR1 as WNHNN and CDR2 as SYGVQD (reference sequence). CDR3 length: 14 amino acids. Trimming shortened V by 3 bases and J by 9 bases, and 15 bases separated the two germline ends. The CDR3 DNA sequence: TGCGCCAGCAGTGAACGGCAGAGATCGGGCATTCAGTACTTC. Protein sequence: CASSERQRSGIQYF.

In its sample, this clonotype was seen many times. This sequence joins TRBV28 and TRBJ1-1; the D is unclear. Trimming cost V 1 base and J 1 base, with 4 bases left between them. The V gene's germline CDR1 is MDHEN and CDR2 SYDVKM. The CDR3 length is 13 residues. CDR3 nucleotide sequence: TGTGCCAGCAGTTTATCCAGGAACACTGAAGCTTTCTTT. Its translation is CASSLSRNTEAFF.

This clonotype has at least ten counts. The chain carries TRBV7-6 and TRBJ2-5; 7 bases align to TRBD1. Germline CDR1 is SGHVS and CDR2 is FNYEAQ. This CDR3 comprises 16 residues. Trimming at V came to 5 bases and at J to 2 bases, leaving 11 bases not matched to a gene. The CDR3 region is CASSDTRTRGQETQYF. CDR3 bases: TGTGCCAGCAGCGATACTAGGACCAGGGGGCAAGAGACCCAGTACTTC.

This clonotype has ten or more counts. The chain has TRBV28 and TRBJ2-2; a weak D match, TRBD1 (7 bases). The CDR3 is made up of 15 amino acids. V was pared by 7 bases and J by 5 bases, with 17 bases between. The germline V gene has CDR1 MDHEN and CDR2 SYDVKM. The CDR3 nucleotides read TGTGCCAGCAAATCCCCAGGGGGGTCAACCGGGGAGCTGTTTTTT. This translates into CASKSPGGSTGELFF.

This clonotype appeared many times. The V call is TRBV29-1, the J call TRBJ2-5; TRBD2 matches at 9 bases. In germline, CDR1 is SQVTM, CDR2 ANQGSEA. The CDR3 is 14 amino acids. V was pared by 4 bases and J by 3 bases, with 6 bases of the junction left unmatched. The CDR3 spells CSVGKASGKETQYF. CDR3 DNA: TGCAGCGTTGGTAAGGCTAGCGGGAAAGAGACCCAGTACTTC. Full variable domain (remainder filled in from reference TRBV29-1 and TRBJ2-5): SAVISQKPSRDICQRGTSLTIQCQVDSQVTMMFWYRQQPGQSLTLIATANQGSEATYESGFVIDKFPISRPNLTFSTLTVSNMSPEDSSIYLCSVGKASGKETQYFGPGTRLLVL.